This entry is about one TCR beta chain. Antigen unknown. The data belong to a study of post-analysis software for immune sequencing data. Notes on the study in general: Samples from one preparation batch, clustered by F measure, grouped strongly together.

Sequencing libraries made from TCR beta cDNA carried unique molecular identifiers. In TCRdb, the PCR reads were re-called with MiXCR into one record per CDR3 protein. The sample shows more than 500,000 distinct CDR3 sequences, 30% to 40% of them seen only once. The source material was blood. The receptor was isolated from a girl younger than 18 with multiple sclerosis.

CDR3 in amino acids: CASSSPGQERGSYNEQFF. The CDR3 coding sequence is TGTGCCAGCAGCTCCCCGGGACAGGAACGGGGGTCCTACAATGAGCAGTTCTTC. The gene calls are TRBV7-9 and TRBJ2-1, with 8 bases identical to TRBD1. J lost 1 base, V lost 4 bases, and 12 bases had no gene match. The CDR3 sequence is 18 residues long. Germline assignment: CDR1 SEHNR and CDR2 FQNEAQ (reference sequence).